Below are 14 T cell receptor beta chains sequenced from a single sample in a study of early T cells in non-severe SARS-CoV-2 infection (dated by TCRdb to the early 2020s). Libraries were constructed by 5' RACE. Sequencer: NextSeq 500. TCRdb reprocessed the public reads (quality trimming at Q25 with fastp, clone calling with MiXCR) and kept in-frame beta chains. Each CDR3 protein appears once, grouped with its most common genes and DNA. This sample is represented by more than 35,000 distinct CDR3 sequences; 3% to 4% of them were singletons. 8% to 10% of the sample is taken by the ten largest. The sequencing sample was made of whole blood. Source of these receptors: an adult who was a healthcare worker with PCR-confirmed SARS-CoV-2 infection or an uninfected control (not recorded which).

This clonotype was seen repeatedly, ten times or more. CDR3 DNA sequence: TGTGCCAGTGAGGGGACCTACGACAATGAGCAGTTCTTC. The encoded protein is CASEGTYDNEQFF. The genes are TRBV19 and TRBJ2-1; D assignment may be TRBD1 or TRBD2 (5 bases each). Germline V lookup: CDR1 LNHDA, CDR2 SQIVND (reference sequence). The germline V and J ends were trimmed by 8 bases and 5 bases, with 13 bases remaining between them. CDR3 length: 13 amino acids. The full variable domain, completed using reference TRBV19 and TRBJ2-1, is DGGITQSPKYLFRKEGQNVTLSCEQNLNHDAMYWYRQDPGQGLRLIYYSQIVNDFQKGDIAEGYSVSREKKESFPLTVTSAQKNPTAFYLCASEGTYDNEQFFGPGTRLTVL.

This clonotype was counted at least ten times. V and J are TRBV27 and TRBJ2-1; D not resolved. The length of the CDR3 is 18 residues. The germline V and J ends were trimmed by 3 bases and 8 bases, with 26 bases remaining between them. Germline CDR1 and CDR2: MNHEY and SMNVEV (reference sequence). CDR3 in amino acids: CASSFFLVECFVRDEQFF. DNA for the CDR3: TGTGCCAGCAGTTTCTTTCTAGTTGAGTGTTTCGTGAGAGATGAGCAGTTCTTC.

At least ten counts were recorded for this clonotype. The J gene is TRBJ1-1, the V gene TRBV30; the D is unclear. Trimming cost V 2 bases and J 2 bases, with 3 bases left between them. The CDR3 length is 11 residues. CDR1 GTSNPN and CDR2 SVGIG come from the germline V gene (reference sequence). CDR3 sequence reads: CAWSHNTEAFF. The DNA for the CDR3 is TGTGCCTGGAGTCATAACACTGAAGCTTTCTTT. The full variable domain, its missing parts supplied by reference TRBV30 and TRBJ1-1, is SQTIHQWPATLVQPVGSPLSLECTVEGTSNPNLYWYRQAAGRGLQLLFYSVGIGQISSEVPQNLSASRPQDRQFILSSKKLLLSDSGFYLCAWSHNTEAFFGQGTRLTVV.

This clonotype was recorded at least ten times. The DNA for the CDR3 is TGTGCCACCAGTGAAATAGATGGTGAGACCCAGTACTTC. It translates to CATSEIDGETQYF. The V call is TRBV24-1, the J call TRBJ2-5; D is uncertain. The length of the CDR3 is 13 residues. The ends were cut back, 4 bases at V and 5 bases at J, with 10 bases in the middle. Germline V lookup: CDR1 KGHDR, CDR2 SFDVKD.

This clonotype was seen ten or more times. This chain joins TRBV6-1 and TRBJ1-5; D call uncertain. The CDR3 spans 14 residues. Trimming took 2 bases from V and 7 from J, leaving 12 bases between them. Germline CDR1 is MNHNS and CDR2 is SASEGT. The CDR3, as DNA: TGTGCCAGCAGTGAACTGGGTTATAGGCAGCCCCAGCATTTT. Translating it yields CASSELGYRQPQHF.

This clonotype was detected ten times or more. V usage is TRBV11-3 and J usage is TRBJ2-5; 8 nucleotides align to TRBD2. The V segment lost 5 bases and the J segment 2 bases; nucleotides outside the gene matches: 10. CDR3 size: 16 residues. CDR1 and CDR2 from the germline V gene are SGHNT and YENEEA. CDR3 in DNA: TGTGCCAGCAGCCTGCACAGCGGGAGCCCGCAAGAGACCCAGTACTTC. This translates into CASSLHSGSPQETQYF.

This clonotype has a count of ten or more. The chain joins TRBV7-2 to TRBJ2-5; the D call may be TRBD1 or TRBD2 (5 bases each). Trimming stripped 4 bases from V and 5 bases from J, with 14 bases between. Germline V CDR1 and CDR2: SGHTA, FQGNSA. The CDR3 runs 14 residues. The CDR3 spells CASSYSGTGETQYF. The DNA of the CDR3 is TGTGCCAGCAGCTATTCGGGGACGGGGGAGACCCAGTACTTC.

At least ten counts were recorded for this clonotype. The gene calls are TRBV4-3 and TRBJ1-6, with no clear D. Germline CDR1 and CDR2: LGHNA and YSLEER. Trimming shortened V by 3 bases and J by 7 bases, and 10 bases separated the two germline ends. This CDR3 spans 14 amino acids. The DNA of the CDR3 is TGCGCCAGCAGCCAGGAGAGGACCAATTCACCCCTCCACTTT. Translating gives CASSQERTNSPLHF.

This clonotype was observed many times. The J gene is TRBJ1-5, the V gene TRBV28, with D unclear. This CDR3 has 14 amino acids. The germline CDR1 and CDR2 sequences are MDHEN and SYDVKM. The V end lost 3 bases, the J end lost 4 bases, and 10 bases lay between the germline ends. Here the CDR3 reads CASSFHAGNQPQHF. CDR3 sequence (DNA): TGTGCCAGCAGTTTTCATGCGGGAAATCAGCCCCAGCATTTT.

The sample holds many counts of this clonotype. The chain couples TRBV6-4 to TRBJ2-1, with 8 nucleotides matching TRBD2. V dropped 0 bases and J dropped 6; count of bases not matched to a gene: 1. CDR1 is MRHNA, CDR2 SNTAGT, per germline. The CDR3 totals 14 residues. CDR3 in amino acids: CASSDSGTSNEQFF. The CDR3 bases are TGTGCCAGCAGTGACTCTGGGACTAGCAATGAGCAGTTCTTC.

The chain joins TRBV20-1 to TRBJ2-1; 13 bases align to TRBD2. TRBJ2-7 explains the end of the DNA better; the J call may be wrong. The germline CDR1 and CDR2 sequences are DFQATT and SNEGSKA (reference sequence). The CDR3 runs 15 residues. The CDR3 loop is CSARQLAGGDDEQYF. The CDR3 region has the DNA TGCAGTGCTAGGCAACTAGCGGGAGGGGACGATGAGCAGTACTTC.

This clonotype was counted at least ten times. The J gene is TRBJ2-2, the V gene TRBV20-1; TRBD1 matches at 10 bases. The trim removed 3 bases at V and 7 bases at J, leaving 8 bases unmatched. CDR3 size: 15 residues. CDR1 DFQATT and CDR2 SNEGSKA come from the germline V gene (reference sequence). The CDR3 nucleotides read TGCAGTGCTAGGGATCCGGGACAGGGGTACGGGGAGCTGTTTTTT. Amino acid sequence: CSARDPGQGYGELFF.

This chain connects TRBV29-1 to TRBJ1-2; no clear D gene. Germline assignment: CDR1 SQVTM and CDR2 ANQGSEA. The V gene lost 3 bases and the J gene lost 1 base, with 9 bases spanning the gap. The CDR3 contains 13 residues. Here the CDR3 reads CSVDLGHNYGYTF. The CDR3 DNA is TGCAGCGTTGATCTGGGCCATAACTATGGCTACACCTTC.

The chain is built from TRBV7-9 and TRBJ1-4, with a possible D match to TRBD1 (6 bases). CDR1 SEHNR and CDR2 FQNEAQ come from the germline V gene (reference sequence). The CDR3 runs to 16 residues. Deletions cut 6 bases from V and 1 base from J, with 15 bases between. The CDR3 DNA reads TGTGCCAGCAGACGGTCAGGGGAAGAAACTAATGAAAAACTGTTTTTT. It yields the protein CASRRSGEETNEKLFF.